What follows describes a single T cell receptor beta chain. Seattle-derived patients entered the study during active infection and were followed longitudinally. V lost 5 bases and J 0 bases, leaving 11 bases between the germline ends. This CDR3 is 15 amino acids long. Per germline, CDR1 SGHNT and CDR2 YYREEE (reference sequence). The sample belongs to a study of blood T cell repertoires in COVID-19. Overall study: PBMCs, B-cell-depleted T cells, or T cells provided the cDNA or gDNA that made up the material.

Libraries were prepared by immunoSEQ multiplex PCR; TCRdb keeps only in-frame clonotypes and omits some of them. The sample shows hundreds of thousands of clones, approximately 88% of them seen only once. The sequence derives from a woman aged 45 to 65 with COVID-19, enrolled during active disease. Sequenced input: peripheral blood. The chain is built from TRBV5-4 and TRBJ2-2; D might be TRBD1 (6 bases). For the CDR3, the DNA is TGTGCCAGCAGAGTGTCAGGGGCGAACACCGGGGAGCTGTTTTTT. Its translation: CASRVSGANTGELFF.